A selection of T cell receptor beta chains follows, all from one sample in a study of cytomegalovirus exposure and HLA in healthy donors. Using immunoSEQ multiplex PCR, the repertoire was profiled, and TCRdb retains in-frame clones only, with some absent. In the table there are hundreds of thousands of clones, 60% to 80% of which are singletons. What was sequenced was PBMCs. All receptors derive from a male donor in good health and CMV-seronegative. The CDR3 runs from the conserved cysteine through the conserved F or W. The order of the fields is J gene, D gene, V gene, CDR3 length, CDR3 DNA, CDR3 protein. A D gene is named only where the DNA matches it firmly.

J: TRBJ2-7; D: TRBD2; V: TRBV6-5; length: 12; DNA: TGTGCCAGCAGCCTTAGCGGGGTCGGGCAGTACTTC; CDR3: CASSLSGVGQYF
J: TRBJ1-2; D: NA; V: TRBV7-9; length: 13; DNA: TGTGCCAGCAGCTTAGCACAGGTTGGTGGCTACACCTTC; CDR3: CASSLAQVGGYTF
J: TRBJ2-1; D: TRBD2; V: TRBV28; length: 15; DNA: TGTGCCACCCGAACCGAGCGGGGGACCTACAATGAGCAGTTCTTC; CDR3: CATRTERGTYNEQFF
J: TRBJ1-2; D: TRBD1; V: TRBV5-1; length: 15; DNA: TGCGCCAGCAGCTTGGCCGGGACAGGGGGCGGAGGCTACACCTTC; CDR3: CASSLAGTGGGGYTF
J: TRBJ2-7; D: TRBD2; V: TRBV4-2; length: 13; DNA: TGTGCCAGCATAGCGGGGTTCTCCTACGAGCAGTACTTC; CDR3: CASIAGFSYEQYF
J: TRBJ2-1; D: TRBD1; V: TRBV13; length: 14; DNA: TGTGCCAGCACCCAAGGTCACAGGGGAAATGAGCAGTTCTTC; CDR3: CASTQGHRGNEQFF
J: TRBJ2-3; D: TRBD1; V: TRBV27; length: 17; DNA: TGTGCCAGCAGTTTATATCCTCCGGGACAGAGCGCAGATACGCAGTATTTT; CDR3: CASSLYPPGQSADTQYF
J: TRBJ2-3; D: TRBD2; V: TRBV12-5; length: 15; DNA: TGTGCTAGTGGTTTCGGCGGGAGTGATACAGATACGCAGTATTTT; CDR3: CASGFGGSDTDTQYF
J: TRBJ1-4; D: NA; V: TRBV7-2; length: 13; DNA: TGTGCCAGCAGCCGGGGGAGTAATGAAAAACTGTTTTTT; CDR3: CASSRGSNEKLFF
J: TRBJ2-7; D: NA; V: TRBV7-9; length: 14; DNA: TGTGCCACAGCCTCGGACAGCCCGAACTACGAGCAGTACTTC; CDR3: CATASDSPNYEQYF
J: TRBJ1-2; D: NA; V: TRBV11-2; length: 14; DNA: TGTGCCAGCAGCTTAAGAGGGTTTGACTATGGCTACACCTTC; CDR3: CASSLRGFDYGYTF
J: TRBJ2-7; D: NA; V: TRBV6-1; length: 15; DNA: TGTGCCAGCAGTGAAGCGGCTAGCGAGACCTACGAGCAGTACTTC; CDR3: CASSEAASETYEQYF
J: TRBJ2-2; D: NA; V: TRBV4-3; length: 16; DNA: TGCGCCAGCAGCCAAGAGGAGGGCGGGGTCGCCGGGGAGCTGTTTTTT; CDR3: CASSQEEGGVAGELFF
J: TRBJ1-5; D: NA; V: TRBV30; length: 14; DNA: TGTGCCTGGAGTGTACAGTGGGGCGAGCAGCCCCAGCATTTT; CDR3: CAWSVQWGEQPQHF
J: TRBJ2-7; D: NA; V: TRBV6-1; length: 11; DNA: TGTGCCAGCAGTTCCGTTTACGAGCAGTACTTC; CDR3: CASSSVYEQYF
J: TRBJ2-7; D: TRBD1; V: TRBV15; length: 21; DNA: TGTGCCACCAGCAGTTTCCCGTCATCATACCCCGGGACAGGGTTGCGGTACGAGCAGTACTTC; CDR3: CATSSFPSSYPGTGLRYEQYF